This TCR beta chain was observed in a study of cytomegalovirus exposure and HLA in healthy donors. Overall study results and limits: Later, TCR association rates were found to vary by HLA locus, highest for DRB1 and lowest for HLA-C. The listing of 150 to 200 TCR beta chains classed them as cytomegalovirus-associated. CMV serostatus was the only immune exposure information that was available.

Amplification used 60 Vbeta primers and 13 Jbeta primers. Measured with immunoSEQ multiplex PCR; TCRdb has only the in-frame clones, and not every one. The sample records 150,000 to 200,000 clones, around three quarters being singletons. Healthy bone marrow donors made up the donors. This clone has just a few counts. Its antigen is undetermined. CDR3 length: 16 residues. Per germline, CDR1 MGHRA and CDR2 YSYEKL. Trimming pared 4 bases from V and 7 bases from J, leaving 20 bases between. This clonotype was sampled from a woman in her twenties or thirties in good health and CMV-seropositive. This chain connects TRBV4-1 to TRBJ1-5; TRBD1 is a possible D gene (6 bases). Sequencing was carried out using PBMCs. The CDR3: CASSPGTYRFGQPQHF. The DNA of the CDR3 is TGCGCCAGCAGCCCCGGGACATACCGTTTTGGGCAGCCCCAGCATTTT.